This T cell receptor beta chain was sequenced during a study of T-cell reconstitution after alpha-beta-depleted transplantation in children. Unique molecular identifiers were used to barcode this TCRbeta library. TCRdb reprocessed the PCR reads via MiXCR and lists one record per CDR3 protein. The table lists under 250,000 distinct CDR3 sequences, under 20% of them singletons. Trimming took 7 bases from V and 10 from J, leaving 11 bases between them. The CDR3 is 11 amino acids. The V gene's germline CDR1 is MNHEY and CDR2 SMNVEV (reference sequence). The input for sequencing was PBMCs, mostly from graft donor cells, taken 360 days after TCRalphabeta/CD19-depleted stem cell transplant. The gene calls are TRBV27 and TRBJ2-1; perhaps TRBD1 as D (5 bases). This TCR came from a male patient between 2 and 10 years old who had a stem cell transplant for acute lymphoblastic leukemia, so the T cells may come from the graft donor. The CDR3 DNA sequence: TGTGCCAGCACCTTCAACAGGGAGCAGTTCTTC. This sequence encodes CASTFNREQFF.